This entry lists 23 T cell receptor beta chains sequenced from one sample in a study of cytomegalovirus exposure and HLA in healthy donors. Assay used: immunoSEQ multiplex PCR; TCRdb lists only in-frame clones, some missing. The profile shows over 35,000 clones, approximately 92% of them singletons. Sequencing input: PBMCs. These receptors were obtained from a man aged 18 to 35 in good health and CMV-seronegative.

The chain links TRBV4-1 to TRBJ2-5, with 11 nucleotides matching TRBD2. Germline V gene sequence: CDR1 MGHRA, CDR2 YSYEKL. There are 17 residues in the CDR3. Trimming took 2 bases from V and 1 from J; bases not matched to a gene: 6. The CDR3 DNA is TGCGCCAGCAGCCAAATCGGACTAGCGGGCTTCCAAGAGACCCAGTACTTC. Protein sequence: CASSQIGLAGFQETQYF.

The chain uses TRBV15 and TRBJ1-1, with D perhaps TRBD1 (6 bases). The CDR3 has 13 residues. V shed 0 bases and J shed 7 bases, with 9 bases lying between them. Per germline, CDR1 LNHNV and CDR2 YYDKDF (reference sequence). CDR3 amino acids: CATSRDRGGEAFF. The CDR3 DNA reads TGTGCCACCAGCAGAGATAGGGGGGGTGAAGCTTTCTTT.

V and J are TRBV27 and TRBJ1-4; 7 bases agree with TRBD1. V shed 2 bases, J shed 0 bases, and the junction held 6 bases outside the gene matches. Looked up from germline, CDR1 is MNHEY and CDR2 is SMNVEV (reference sequence). The CDR3 has 17 residues. The CDR3 coding sequence is TGTGCCAGCAGTTTAAATGAGGGGGCTTCAACTAATGAAAAACTGTTTTTT. Amino acid sequence: CASSLNEGASTNEKLFF.

The rearrangement uses TRBV19 and TRBJ2-2; the D is unclear. The germline V gene encodes CDR1 LNHDA and CDR2 SQIVND (reference sequence). V was trimmed by 6 bases and J by 4 bases, leaving 9 bases between them. This CDR3 is built from 13 residues. CDR3 residues: CASSLGSTGELFF. DNA for the CDR3: TGTGCCAGTAGCTTGGGCAGCACCGGGGAGCTGTTTTTT.

This clone appeared once. The gene calls are TRBV30 and TRBJ2-5, with D possibly matching TRBD2 (5 bases). With 3 bases removed from V and 2 bases from J, the gap between germline ends came to 13 bases. Germline V CDR1 and CDR2: GTSNPN, SVGIG (reference sequence). CDR3 size: 14 residues. This CDR3 reads CAWRGRERQETQYF. The CDR3 bases are TGTGCCTGGAGGGGAAGGGAGCGTCAAGAGACCCAGTACTTC.

The chain joins TRBV19 to TRBJ1-2, with 8 bases aligning to TRBD1. CDR1 is LNHDA and CDR2 is SQIVND in the germline V gene (reference sequence). V gave up 3 bases and J gave up 2 bases; unmatched junction bases: 8. The CDR3 spans 16 residues. CDR3 sequence reads: CASSMPPGQANYGYTF. CDR3 DNA: TGTGCCAGTAGTATGCCCCCGGGACAGGCCAACTATGGCTACACCTTC.

V is TRBV18 and J is TRBJ1-1, with D possibly being TRBD1 (5 bases). V shed 2 bases and J shed 4 bases, with 14 bases lying between them. CDR1 is KGHSH, CDR2 LQKENI, per germline. The CDR3 runs to 15 residues. CDR3 nucleotide sequence: TGTGCCAGCTCACCAACGGGGGGGGGAGGCACTGAAGCTTTCTTT. It encodes CASSPTGGGGTEAFF.

As regards this clone: Additional DNA sequences in this sample encode the identical CDR3. This sequence joins TRBV29-1 and TRBJ1-2; 7 bases agree with TRBD1. Germline V gene sequence: CDR1 SQVTM, CDR2 ANQGSEA. CDR3 size: 11 residues. J gave up 3 bases and V 6 bases, and 1 base lay outside the gene matches. The CDR3, as DNA: TGCAGCGTCGGGACAGACTATGGCTACACCTTC. Translation: CSVGTDYGYTF.

J is TRBJ2-3 and V is TRBV7-6; D is perhaps TRBD2 (6 bases). The length of the CDR3 is 13 residues. The ends were cut back, 5 bases at V and 5 bases at J, with 11 bases in the middle. Germline CDR1 reads SGHVS; CDR2 reads FNYEAQ. The CDR3 sequence is CASSTGTLDTQYF. The CDR3 region has the DNA TGTGCCAGCAGCACCGGGACTCTAGATACGCAGTATTTT.

This clone was found once. The rearrangement joins TRBV5-1 to TRBJ1-5; TRBD1 agrees at 8 bases. The CDR3 is made up of 14 amino acids. Germline trimming cut 4 bases from V and 5 bases from J; bases unmatched to any gene: 5. CDR1 and CDR2 from the germline V gene are SGHRS and YFSETQ. CDR3 region: CASSPSTGDQPQHF. CDR3 nucleotides: TGCGCCAGCAGCCCCTCGACAGGGGATCAGCCCCAGCATTTT. Drawing the rest from reference TRBV5-1 and TRBJ1-5, the complete variable domain is KAGVTQTPRYLIKTRGQQVTLSCSPISGHRSVSWYQQTPGQGLQFLFEYFSETQRNKGNFPGRFSGRQFSNSRSEMNVSTLELGDSALYLCASSPSTGDQPQHFGDGTRLSIL.

The chain is built from TRBV2 and TRBJ1-1; 7 positions match TRBD1. The V and J ends lost 6 bases and 2 bases, in that order; junction bases with no gene match: 3. Germline CDR1 is SNHLY and CDR2 is FYNNEI. This CDR3 is 13 amino acids long. DNA for the CDR3: TGTGCCAGCAGGGGGGACAGTAACACTGAAGCTTTCTTT. It yields the protein CASRGDSNTEAFF.

The sample holds one count of this clone. The rearrangement links TRBV19 to TRBJ1-2; maybe TRBD1 (5 bases). Per the germline V gene, CDR1 is LNHDA and CDR2 is SQIVND (reference sequence). The ends were cut back, 9 bases at V and 2 bases at J, with 7 bases in the middle. The CDR3 totals 11 residues. CDR3 region: CASRENYGYTF. The DNA for the CDR3 is TGTGCCAGCAGGGAAAACTATGGCTACACCTTC.

As for this clone: A junction boundary mismatches the germline segment, possibly from a read error. The chain carries TRBV7-3 and TRBJ1-1; 9 bases fit TRBD1. Germline V CDR1 and CDR2: SGHTA, FQGTGA. The CDR3 totals 15 residues. DNA of the CDR3: TGTGCCAGCAGCGTAACAGGGGGCGGGAACACTGAAGCTTTCTTT. The encoded protein is CASSVTGGGNTEAFF.

The chain carries TRBV2 and TRBJ2-5; D is uncertain. Trimming took off 6 bases at V and 5 bases at J, with 10 bases between the two ends. This CDR3 has 12 amino acids. Per the germline V gene, CDR1 is SNHLY and CDR2 is FYNNEI. The CDR3 bases are TGTGCCAGCAGAGTAAGCTCGGAGACCCAGTACTTC. Protein: CASRVSSETQYF.

V gene TRBV2 combines with J gene TRBJ2-3; possible D gene TRBD1, 5 bases. CDR1 and CDR2 (germline): SNHLY, FYNNEI. V dropped 4 bases and J dropped 3 bases, with 8 bases sitting between them. CDR3 length: 13 amino acids. CDR3 bases: TGTGCCAGCAGTGGACAGCTGACAGATACGCAGTATTTT. Protein product: CASSGQLTDTQYF.

The chain joins TRBV7-2 to TRBJ2-1; 8 nucleotides agree with TRBD2. J gave up 2 bases and V 1 base, and 4 bases lay outside the gene matches. The germline V gene has CDR1 SGHTA and CDR2 FQGNSA. The length of the CDR3 is 16 residues. The CDR3 sequence is CASSLGSSGPYNEQFF. The CDR3 coding sequence is TGTGCCAGCAGCTTAGGGTCTAGCGGGCCCTACAATGAGCAGTTCTTC.

The rearrangement uses TRBV13 and TRBJ2-7; D may be TRBD1 (5 bases). The CDR3 contains 15 residues. Germline V lookup: CDR1 PRHDT, CDR2 FYEKMQ (reference sequence). The V end was cut by 5 bases, the J end by 9 bases, with 23 bases between. CDR3 sequence (DNA): TGTGCCAGCAGCCTCCAGACAGCCGAACAAAATGGGCAGTACTTC. Protein: CASSLQTAEQNGQYF. Supplemented by reference TRBV13 and TRBJ2-7, the full variable domain reads AAGVIQSPRHLIKEKRETATLKCYPIPRHDTVYWYQQGPGQDPQFLISFYEKMQSDKGSIPDRFSAQQFSDYHSELNMSSLELGDSALYFCASSLQTAEQNGQYFGPGTRLTVT.

This clone came up once. The chain links TRBV7-8 to TRBJ1-4; 8 nucleotides line up with TRBD1. The length of the CDR3 is 14 residues. With V trimmed by 5 bases and J by 6 bases, 5 bases remained unmatched. From germline, CDR1 is SGHVS and CDR2 FQNEAQ. The CDR3 coding sequence is TGTGCCAGCAGCACTAGACAGGGGTATGAAAAACTGTTTTTT. Translated: CASSTRQGYEKLFF.

This chain links TRBV27 with TRBJ2-7; 10 bases are shared with TRBD2. V trimming: 7 bases; J trimming: 1 base; junction bases outside the gene matches: 4. The CDR3 has 14 residues. Germline CDR1 is MNHEY and CDR2 is SMNVEV (reference sequence). CDR3 region: CASTPGLASYEQYF. CDR3 DNA: TGTGCCAGCACCCCGGGACTAGCGTCCTACGAGCAGTACTTC.

This clone has more than one count but fewer than ten. This rearrangement joins TRBV10-3 to TRBJ2-7; D possibly corresponds to TRBD1 (5 bases). The CDR3 sequence is 13 residues long. Germline V gene lookup returns CDR1 ENHRY and CDR2 SYGVKD. Trimming stripped 6 bases from V and 3 bases from J, with 12 bases between. CDR3 loop: CAISRTPNYEQYF. The CDR3 bases are TGTGCCATCAGCCGGACACCGAACTACGAGCAGTACTTC.

This clone was observed once. This chain connects TRBV5-1 to TRBJ2-7; D might be TRBD1 (6 bases). The germline gives CDR1 SGHRS, CDR2 YFSETQ. The CDR3 extends over 13 amino acids. V was pared by 1 base and J by 5 bases, with 10 bases between. The CDR3: CASSLLGGDEQYF. Written as DNA, the CDR3 is TGCGCCAGCAGCTTGCTAGGGGGAGACGAGCAGTACTTC. The full variable domain, with the rest looked up from reference TRBV5-1 and TRBJ2-7, is KAGVTQTPRYLIKTRGQQVTLSCSPISGHRSVSWYQQTPGQGLQFLFEYFSETQRNKGNFPGRFSGRQFSNSRSEMNVSTLELGDSALYLCASSLLGGDEQYFGPGTRLTVT.

CDR3 sequence reads: CASSARGRELYEQYF. DNA of the CDR3: TGTGCCAGCAGTGCCCGGGGGAGGGAACTCTACGAGCAGTACTTC. The rearrangement joins TRBV27 to TRBJ2-7, with 7 nucleotides matching TRBD2. This CDR3 spans 15 amino acids. Germline V gives CDR1 MNHEY, CDR2 SMNVEV (reference sequence). V gave up 5 bases and J gave up 3 bases; unmatched junction bases: 10.

J is TRBJ2-2 and V is TRBV7-3, with TRBD2 identical over 10 bases. Germline V gene sequence: CDR1 SGHTA, CDR2 FQGTGA. Unmatched junction bases numbered 3, after V lost 5 bases and J lost 0 bases. This CDR3 has 16 amino acids. The CDR3 sequence: CASSQAGGANTGELFF. Here the CDR3 DNA reads TGTGCCAGCAGCCAAGCGGGGGGGGCGAACACCGGGGAGCTGTTTTTT.